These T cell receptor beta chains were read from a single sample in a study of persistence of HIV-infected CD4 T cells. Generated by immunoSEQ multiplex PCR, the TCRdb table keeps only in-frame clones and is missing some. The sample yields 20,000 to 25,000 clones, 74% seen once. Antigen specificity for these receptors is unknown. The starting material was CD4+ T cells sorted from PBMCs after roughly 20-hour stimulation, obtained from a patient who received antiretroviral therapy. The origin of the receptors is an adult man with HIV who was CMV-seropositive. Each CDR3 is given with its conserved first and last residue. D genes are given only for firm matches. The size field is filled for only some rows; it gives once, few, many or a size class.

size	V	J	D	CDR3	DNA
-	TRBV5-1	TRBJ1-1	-	CASSSGGSNTEAFF	TGCGCCAGCAGCTCGGGGGGAAGCAACACTGAAGCTTTCTTT
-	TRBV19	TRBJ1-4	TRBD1	CASRRDSATNEKLFF	TGTGCCAGTAGGCGGGACAGCGCAACTAATGAAAAACTGTTTTTT
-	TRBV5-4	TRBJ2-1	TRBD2	CASRPRLAHYNEQFF	TGTGCCAGCAGACCGCGACTAGCCCACTACAATGAGCAGTTCTTC
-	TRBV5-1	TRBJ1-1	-	CASSLTQVAAEAFF	TGCGCCAGCAGTCTGACCCAGGTTGCCGCTGAAGCTTTCTTT
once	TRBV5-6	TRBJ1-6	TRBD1	CASSIDRGRTYNSPLHF	TGTGCCAGCAGCATTGACAGGGGGCGGACCTATAATTCACCCCTCCACTTT
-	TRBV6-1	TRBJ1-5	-	CASSERQVQPQHF	TGTGCCAGCAGTGAGCGCCAGGTCCAGCCCCAGCATTTT
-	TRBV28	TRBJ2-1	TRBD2	CASSLWSRGVGGNEQFF	TGTGCCAGCAGTTTATGGTCCCGGGGGGTCGGGGGGAATGAGCAGTTCTTC
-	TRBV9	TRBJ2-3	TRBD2	CASSVRPQGLASTDTQYF	TGTGCCAGCAGCGTTAGACCCCAGGGACTAGCGAGCACAGATACGCAGTATTTT
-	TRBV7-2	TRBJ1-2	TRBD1	CASSPDRGVNYGYTF	TGTGCCAGCAGTCCCGACAGGGGGGTTAACTATGGCTACACCTTC
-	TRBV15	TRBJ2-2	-	CATSSNTGELFF	TGTGCCACCAGCAGTAACACCGGGGAGCTGTTTTTT
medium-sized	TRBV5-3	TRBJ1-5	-	CARSLPPRVVANQPQHF	TGTGCCAGAAGCTTGCCTCCCCGGGTGGTGGCAAATCAGCCCCAGCATTTT
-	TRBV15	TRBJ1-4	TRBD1	CATSRDLQQGGGKLFF	TGTGCCACCAGCAGAGATCTCCAGCAGGGGGGAGGAAAACTGTTTTTT
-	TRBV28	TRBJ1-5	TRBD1	CASSTGAWSNQPQHF	TGTGCCAGCAGCACAGGGGCTTGGAGCAATCAGCCCCAGCATTTT
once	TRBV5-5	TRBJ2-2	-	CASSFTGTVNTGELFF	TGTGCCAGCAGCTTTACCGGGACTGTTAACACCGGGGAGCTGTTTTTT
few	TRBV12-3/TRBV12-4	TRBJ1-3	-	CASSLLWEVYF	TGTGCCAGCAGTTTACTGTGGGAGGTATATTTT
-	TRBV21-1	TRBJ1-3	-	CASSQITGGAIYF	TGTGCCAGCAGCCAGATTACCGGAGGTGCCATATATTTT
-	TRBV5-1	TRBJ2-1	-	CASSLTQGPRDNEQFF	TGCGCCAGCAGCTTGACTCAGGGGCCCAGGGACAATGAGCAGTTCTTC
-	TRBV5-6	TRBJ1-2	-	CASSTGQRRLLGYTF	TGTGCCAGCAGCACAGGACAGCGTCGGCTATTAGGCTACACCTTC
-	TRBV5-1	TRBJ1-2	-	CASSLSGGADYGYTF	TGCGCCAGCAGCTTAAGTGGGGGCGCGGACTATGGCTACACCTTC
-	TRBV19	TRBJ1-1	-	CASRNTFLENTEAFF	TGTGCCAGTAGAAACACCTTCTTGGAGAACACTGAAGCTTTCTTT
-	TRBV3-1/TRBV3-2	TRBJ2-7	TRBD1	CASSQPGGYEQYF	TGTGCCAGCAGCCAACCAGGGGGCTACGAGCAGTACTTC
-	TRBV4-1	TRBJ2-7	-	CASSHGTGRSYEQYF	TGCGCCAGCAGCCATGGAACAGGGAGGTCCTACGAGCAGTACTTC
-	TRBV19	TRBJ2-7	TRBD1	CASTSGRDRGSYEQYF	TGTGCCAGTACCTCCGGTAGGGACAGAGGGTCCTACGAGCAGTACTTC
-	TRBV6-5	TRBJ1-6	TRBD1	CASRNTGGTSPLHF	TGTGCCAGCAGGAATACAGGGGGTACGTCACCCCTCCACTTT
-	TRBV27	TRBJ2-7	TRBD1	CASSYRDRGSYEQYF	TGTGCCAGCAGTTACCGGGACAGGGGGTCTTACGAGCAGTACTTC
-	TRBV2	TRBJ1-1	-	CASSEALGAGGTEAFF	TGTGCCAGCAGTGAAGCGCTTGGAGCTGGCGGAACTGAAGCTTTCTTT
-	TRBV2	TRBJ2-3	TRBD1	CASSPGTGASSTDTQYF	TGTGCCAGCAGTCCCGGGACAGGGGCGTCAAGCACAGATACGCAGTATTTT
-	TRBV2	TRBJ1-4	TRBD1	CASRSPGQLIVATNEKLFF	TGTGCCAGTCGAAGTCCGGGACAGCTGATAGTTGCAACTAATGAAAAACTGTTTTTT
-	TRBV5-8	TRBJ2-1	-	CASSFRVGQPDNEQFF	TGTGCCAGCAGCTTCCGGGTGGGGCAGCCCGACAATGAGCAGTTCTTC
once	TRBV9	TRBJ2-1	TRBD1	CASSVRDSSYNEQFF	TGTGCCAGCAGCGTCCGGGACAGCTCCTACAATGAGCAGTTCTTC
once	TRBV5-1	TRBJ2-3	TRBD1	CASSSTGATDTQYF	TGCGCCAGCAGCTCGACAGGGGCCACAGATACGCAGTATTTT
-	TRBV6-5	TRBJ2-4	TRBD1	CARDRGDRGFNIQYF	TGTGCCAGGGACCGAGGGGACAGGGGTTTTAACATTCAGTACTTC
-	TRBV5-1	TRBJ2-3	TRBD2	CASSTGTSGLTDTQYF	TGCGCCAGCAGCACCGGGACTAGCGGGCTCACAGATACGCAGTATTTT
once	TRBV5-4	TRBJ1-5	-	CASSLDPDSNQPQHF	TGTGCCAGCAGCTTGGACCCTGATAGCAATCAGCCCCAGCATTTT
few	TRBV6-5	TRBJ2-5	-	CASSYGTDQETQYF	TGTGCCAGCAGTTACGGGACGGATCAAGAGACCCAGTACTTC
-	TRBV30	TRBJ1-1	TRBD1	CAWSVRQGSGEAFF	TGTGCCTGGAGTGTGCGACAGGGATCAGGAGAAGCTTTCTTT
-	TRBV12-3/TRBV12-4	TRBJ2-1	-	CASSLSGNEQFF	TGTGCCAGCAGTTTATCGGGGAATGAGCAGTTCTTC
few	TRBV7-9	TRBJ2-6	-	CASSSFRRSGANVLTF	TGTGCCAGCAGCTCTTTTAGGCGGAGCGGGGCCAACGTCCTGACTTTC
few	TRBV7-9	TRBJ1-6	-	CAGSPRGGSDSLHF	TGTGCCGGCTCACCCCGGGGGGGCTCAGATAGCCTCCACTTT
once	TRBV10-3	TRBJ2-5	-	CAISDPTVVTGLREETQYF	TGTGCCATCAGTGATCCCACGGTTGTAACGGGACTGAGGGAAGAGACCCAGTACTTC
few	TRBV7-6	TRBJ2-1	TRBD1	CASSRDRHNEQFF	TGTGCCAGCAGCCGGGACAGGCACAATGAGCAGTTCTTC
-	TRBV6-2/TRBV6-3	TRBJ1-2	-	CASSYDGGLNYGYTF	TGTGCCAGCAGTTACGATGGGGGTTTAAACTATGGCTACACCTTC
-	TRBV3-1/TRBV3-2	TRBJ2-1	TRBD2	CASSRRSGTSDSSYNEQFF	TGTGCCAGCAGCCGACGGTCCGGGACTAGCGATAGCTCCTACAATGAGCAGTTCTTC
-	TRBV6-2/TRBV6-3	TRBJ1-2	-	CASSGGTNHYGYTF	TGTGCCAGCAGTGGCGGGACTAATCACTATGGCTACACCTTC
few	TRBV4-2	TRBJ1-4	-	CASSQEGGYNEKLFF	TGTGCCAGCAGCCAAGAAGGGGGATATAATGAAAAACTGTTTTTT
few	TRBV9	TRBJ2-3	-	CASSNLPPGVSDTQYF	TGTGCCAGCAGCAATCTCCCCCCCGGGGTGTCAGATACGCAGTATTTT
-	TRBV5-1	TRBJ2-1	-	CASSIDPQGSYNEQFF	TGCGCCAGCAGCATCGACCCCCAGGGGAGCTACAATGAGCAGTTCTTC
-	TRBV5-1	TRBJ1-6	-	CASSLGTARNSPLHF	TGCGCCAGCAGCTTGGGAACGGCGCGAAATTCACCCCTCCACTTT
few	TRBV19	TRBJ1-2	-	CASSIEAGNYGYTF	TGTGCCAGTAGTATAGAGGCAGGGAACTATGGCTACACCTTC
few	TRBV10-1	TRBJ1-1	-	CASTQGWGTEAFF	TGCGCCAGCACACAGGGATGGGGGACTGAAGCTTTCTTT
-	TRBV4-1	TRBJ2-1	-	CASSQDRVDEQFF	TGCGCCAGCAGCCAAGATCGGGTGGATGAGCAGTTCTTC
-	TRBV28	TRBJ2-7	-	CASSLYTLSRRPISYEQYF	TGTGCCAGCAGTCTTTACACCCTCTCCCGCAGGCCCATATCCTACGAGCAGTACTTC
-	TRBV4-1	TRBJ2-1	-	CASSQDSYRAYNEQFF	TGCGCCAGCAGCCAAGATTCGTATAGGGCCTACAATGAGCAGTTCTTC
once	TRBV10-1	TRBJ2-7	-	CASSEDSTYEQYF	TGCGCCAGCAGTGAGGACAGTACCTACGAGCAGTACTTC
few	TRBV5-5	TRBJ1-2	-	CASSLEGDGYGYTF	TGTGCCAGCAGCTTGGAAGGGGACGGCTATGGCTACACCTTC
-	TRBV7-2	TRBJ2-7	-	CASSSQRWGLRSYEQYF	TGTGCCAGCAGTTCTCAGCGTTGGGGACTCCGGAGCTACGAGCAGTACTTC
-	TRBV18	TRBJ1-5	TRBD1	CASSPSAGDSFNQPQHF	TGTGCCAGCTCACCCTCCGCCGGGGACAGCTTTAATCAGCCCCAGCATTTT
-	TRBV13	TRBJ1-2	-	CASSLVNYGRDYGYTF	TGTGCCAGCAGCTTAGTAAACTACGGACGGGACTATGGCTACACCTTC